A selection of T cell receptor beta chains follows, all from one sample in a study of T cell repertoires in cytomegalovirus infection. MiXCR, applied by TCRdb to the reads, yields one record per CDR3 protein. The sample carries about 280,000 distinct CDR3 sequences, roughly 21% recorded once. These receptors' targets are unknown. Here the sequenced sample was cultured PBMCs, taken from culture after CMV antigen stimulation. The receptors here all came from a human donor in good health (CMV status not recorded). Some clones in this sample may be carry-over from other donors' samples. Both conserved end residues are part of each CDR3. Each record gives: CDR3 protein, CDR3 DNA, J gene, clone size, V gene, D gene. A D gene is named only where the DNA matches it firmly. Size tells how often a clone was seen (once, few, many) or the class of an expanded clone, and some rows leave it out.

cdr3_aa: CASNRRTGSYEQYF
cdr3_nt: TGTGCCAGCAACCGACGGACAGGATCCTACGAGCAGTACTTC
j_call: TRBJ2-7
clone_size: few
v_call: TRBV6-2/TRBV6-3
d_call: TRBD1

cdr3_aa: CASSYSTFRQPGTGYTF
cdr3_nt: TGTGCCAGCAGTTACTCGACTTTCAGACAGCCCGGCACTGGCTACACCTTC
j_call: TRBJ1-2
clone_size: -
v_call: TRBV6-2/TRBV6-3
d_call: -

cdr3_aa: CSVAGTRSSGNTIYF
cdr3_nt: TGCAGCGTTGCCGGGACAAGGAGCTCTGGAAACACCATATATTTT
j_call: TRBJ1-3
clone_size: -
v_call: TRBV29-1
d_call: -

cdr3_aa: CSARDSTSGDSYEQYF
cdr3_nt: TGCAGTGCTAGAGATAGTACTAGCGGGGACTCCTACGAGCAGTACTTC
j_call: TRBJ2-7
clone_size: few
v_call: TRBV20-1
d_call: TRBD2

cdr3_aa: CASSSTARSRARTDTQYF
cdr3_nt: TGTGCCAGCAGCTCTACGGCAAGGTCGAGGGCCCGTACAGATACGCAGTATTTT
j_call: TRBJ2-3
clone_size: many
v_call: TRBV7-8
d_call: -

cdr3_aa: CASSSSLLRTNEQYF
cdr3_nt: TGTGCCAGCAGCTCCAGCCTACTAAGGACGAACGAGCAGTACTTC
j_call: TRBJ2-7
clone_size: many
v_call: TRBV6-2/TRBV6-3
d_call: -

cdr3_aa: CATSRDSPGRGEQFF
cdr3_nt: TGTGCCACCAGCAGAGATTCGCCCGGGCGGGGTGAGCAGTTCTTC
j_call: TRBJ2-1
clone_size: -
v_call: TRBV15
d_call: -

cdr3_aa: CASRAEGVGANVLTF
cdr3_nt: TGTGCCAGTAGAGCCGAGGGGGTTGGGGCCAACGTCCTGACTTTC
j_call: TRBJ2-6
clone_size: -
v_call: TRBV19
d_call: -

cdr3_aa: CAWSPNTGELFF
cdr3_nt: TGTGCCTGGAGCCCCAACACCGGGGAGCTGTTTTTT
j_call: TRBJ2-2
clone_size: few
v_call: TRBV30
d_call: -

cdr3_aa: CASSHHILRGARKTQYF
cdr3_nt: TGTGCCAGCAGTCACCATATCCTACGGGGGGCCAGGAAGACCCAGTACTTC
j_call: TRBJ2-5
clone_size: -
v_call: TRBV6-2/TRBV6-3
d_call: -